The 14 T cell receptor beta chains below come from one sample, sequenced in a study of blood T cell repertoires in COVID-19. Only in-frame clones appear in the TCRdb table, and some are missing; sequencing was by immunoSEQ multiplex PCR. The sample contains about 47,000 clones, 75% to 90% of which appear only once. The sequenced sample was peripheral blood. These receptors came from a human donor with acute or convalescent COVID-19. The donor label of this sample is uncertain.

The chain combines TRBV28 with TRBJ1-2; the D gene is possibly TRBD1 (6 bases). Germline-derived CDR1 and CDR2 are MDHEN and SYDVKM. Deletions cut 6 bases from V and 5 bases from J, with 13 bases between. This CDR3 is 13 amino acids long. Written as DNA, the CDR3 is TGTGCCAGCAGGAAAGGGGGGGAGTATGGCTACACCTTC. Translated: CASRKGGEYGYTF.

The chain carries TRBV30 and TRBJ1-1; 10 bases match TRBD1. Germline loops: CDR1 GTSNPN, CDR2 SVGIG (reference sequence). The CDR3 length is 15 residues. V trimming: 5 bases; J trimming: 3 bases; junction bases outside the gene matches: 9. CDR3 nucleotides: TGTGCCTGGTCAGCCGGGACAGGGGTGTACACTGAAGCTTTCTTT. Translated, it gives CAWSAGTGVYTEAFF.

This sequence joins TRBV30 and TRBJ2-7; 14 bases are shared with TRBD2. CDR3 size: 14 residues. V lost 3 bases, J lost 5 bases, and 3 bases stayed unmatched. Germline V gene lookup returns CDR1 GTSNPN and CDR2 SVGIG (reference sequence). For the CDR3, the DNA is TGTGCCTGGAGCTCGGGACTAGCGGGGGACGAGCAGTACTTC. Translating it yields CAWSSGLAGDEQYF.

The V and J genes are TRBV30 and TRBJ1-1, with a possible D match to TRBD1 (6 bases). This CDR3 has 13 amino acids. Germline V gene data show CDR1 as GTSNPN and CDR2 as SVGIG (reference sequence). V lost 3 bases and J 6 bases, leaving 14 bases between the germline ends. CDR3 sequence: CAWRSTGFSEAFF. The CDR3 bases are TGTGCCTGGAGAAGCACAGGGTTCTCTGAAGCTTTCTTT.

This chain links TRBV6-6 with TRBJ2-1; 8 positions match TRBD2. Trimming took 7 bases from V and 15 from J; bases not matched to a gene: 11. Germline V gene lookup returns CDR1 MNHNY and CDR2 SVGAGI (reference sequence). This CDR3 region has 12 residues. The CDR3 loop reads CASTEEGLGRFF. The DNA of the CDR3 is TGTGCCAGCACCGAAGAGGGACTAGGTCGGTTCTTC.

The chain employs TRBV7-7 and TRBJ2-2, with TRBD1 matching 7 bases. The germline CDR1 and CDR2 sequences are SSHAT and FNYEAQ (reference sequence). After removal of 5 bases from V and 4 bases from J, the junction contained 10 bases not matched to a gene. The CDR3 covers 16 residues. The chain's CDR3 is CASSVDRAGVTGELFF. The CDR3 DNA follows: TGTGCCAGCAGCGTCGACAGGGCAGGGGTCACCGGGGAGCTGTTTTTT.

This clone was recorded only once. The chain has TRBV14 and TRBJ1-4; tentative D call: TRBD1 (5 bases). Trimming pared 4 bases from V and 5 bases from J, leaving 14 bases between. The CDR3 extends over 15 amino acids. CDR1 is SGHDN, CDR2 FVKESK, per germline. The CDR3 region is CASSLLVGRNEKLFF. CDR3 bases: TGTGCCAGCAGCCTCCTTGTGGGGCGGAATGAAAAACTGTTTTTT.

J is TRBJ2-1 and V is TRBV7-8; D unresolved. Trimming stripped 6 bases from V and 3 bases from J, with 6 bases between. This CDR3 spans 12 amino acids. Germline lookup yields CDR1 SGHVS and CDR2 FQNEAQ. CDR3 region: CASRQFYNEQFF. The CDR3 nucleotides are TGTGCCAGCAGACAGTTCTACAATGAGCAGTTCTTC.

This clone was seen more than once but under ten times. V gene TRBV5-1 combines with J gene TRBJ1-5, with D uncertain. Germline values: CDR1 SGHRS, CDR2 YFSETQ. Trimming took off 0 bases at V and 4 bases at J, with 5 bases between the two ends. This CDR3 contains 13 residues. In DNA form, the CDR3 reads TGCGCCAGCAGCTTGGACGGGAATCAGCCCCAGCATTTT. It specifies CASSLDGNQPQHF.

CDR3 residues: CASTEVGQGLSSPLHF. The CDR3 DNA follows: TGTGCCAGCACGGAGGTGGGACAGGGCCTTTCTTCACCCCTCCACTTT. The rearrangement links TRBV28 to TRBJ1-6; 9 positions match TRBD1. CDR3 size: 16 residues. J was trimmed by 9 bases and V by 7 bases; bases with no gene match: 13. The V gene's germline CDR1 is MDHEN and CDR2 SYDVKM.

This chain joins TRBV18 and TRBJ2-1; 13 bases agree with TRBD2. This CDR3 is built from 15 residues. CDR1 KGHSH and CDR2 LQKENI come from the germline V gene. V lost 2 bases to trimming and J lost 5 bases; unmatched junction nucleotides: 0. The CDR3 is CASSPGTSGNNEQFF. DNA for the CDR3: TGTGCCAGCTCACCAGGGACTAGCGGGAACAATGAGCAGTTCTTC.

The rearrangement uses TRBV5-1 and TRBJ2-3; 7 bases map to TRBD2. V was clipped by 5 bases and J by 9 bases; unmatched bases: 18. The CDR3 consists of 16 residues. CDR1 is SGHRS and CDR2 is YFSETQ in the germline V gene. Here the CDR3 DNA reads TGCGCCAGCAGACGAGACCCCACGGGACCCGGGGGGACGCAGTATTTT. Its translation: CASRRDPTGPGGTQYF.

The chain joins TRBV7-2 to TRBJ1-5, with a tentative D call TRBD1 (5 bases). Trimming stripped 1 base from V and 2 bases from J, with 9 bases between. CDR3 size: 15 residues. Germline CDR1 SGHTA, CDR2 FQGNSA. Here the CDR3 DNA reads TGTGCCAGCAGCTTAGTGCAGGGCGGCAATCAGCCCCAGCATTTT. This gives the protein CASSLVQGGNQPQHF.

The V and J genes are TRBV3-1 (or the pseudogene TRBV3-2) and TRBJ2-2; 9 bases agree with TRBD1. The CDR3 extends over 15 amino acids. Germline V lookup: CDR1 LGHDT, CDR2 YNNKEL (reference sequence). V lost 5 bases, J lost 0 bases, and 1 base stayed unmatched. CDR3 bases: TGTGCCAGCAGCGGACAGGGGACGAACACCGGGGAGCTGTTTTTT. Translation gives CASSGQGTNTGELFF.